These 32 T cell receptor beta chains were sequenced from one sample in a study of technical replicates of blood from a few donors. Profiling relied on immunoSEQ multiplex PCR, and the TCRdb table lists in-frame clones only, not all of them. The profile covers around 100,000 clones, with 96% appearing a single time and about 0.36% taken by the ten largest. What was sequenced was T cells isolated from PBMCs. The receptors derive from a human donor in good health.

The rearrangement joins TRBV14 to TRBJ2-1; 8 positions agree with TRBD1. This CDR3 is 13 amino acids long. V lost 3 bases to trimming and J lost 8 bases; unmatched junction nucleotides: 3. Germline V gene data show CDR1 as SGHDN and CDR2 as FVKESK. The CDR3 region is CASSHEQGDEQFF. CDR3 in DNA: TGTGCCAGCAGCCATGAACAGGGGGATGAGCAGTTCTTC.

The CDR3 DNA reads TGCGCCAGCAGCCAAGTACTAGCGGGAGTTCCCGAGACCCAGTACTTC. It yields the protein CASSQVLAGVPETQYF. The chain joins TRBV4-1 to TRBJ2-5, with 11 bases lining up with TRBD2. CDR1 and CDR2 from the germline V gene are MGHRA and YSYEKL. The CDR3 runs to 16 residues. The V and J ends lost 1 base and 5 bases, in that order; junction bases with no gene match: 6.

This sequence joins TRBV6-1 and TRBJ1-5, with unresolved D. V was clipped by 2 bases and J by 7 bases, with 9 bases between them. The CDR3 is made up of 13 amino acids. CDR1 and CDR2 from the germline V gene are MNHNS and SASEGT. The CDR3 protein is CASSESPGQPQHF. The CDR3 DNA reads TGTGCCAGCAGTGAATCTCCGGGGCAGCCCCAGCATTTT.

This chain uses TRBV19 with TRBJ2-2, with TRBD2 identical over 9 bases. This CDR3 contains 16 residues. Germline-derived CDR1 and CDR2 are LNHDA and SQIVND (reference sequence). Trimming removed 7 bases from V and 6 bases from J; junction bases left unmatched: 12. CDR3 sequence reads: CASKIWAGGPPGELFF. DNA of the CDR3: TGTGCCAGTAAAATTTGGGCGGGAGGGCCTCCCGGGGAGCTGTTTTTT. The full variable domain, in which reference TRBV19 and TRBJ2-2 provide the parts outside the CDR3, is DGGITQSPKYLFRKEGQNVTLSCEQNLNHDAMYWYRQDPGQGLRLIYYSQIVNDFQKGDIAEGYSVSREKKESFPLTVTSAQKNPTAFYLCASKIWAGGPPGELFFGEGSRLTVL.

This chain uses TRBV5-5 with TRBJ2-3; TRBD1 matches 12 bases. J was trimmed by 10 bases and V by 4 bases; bases with no gene match: 10. This CDR3 region has 15 residues. Germline V gene lookup returns CDR1 SGHKS and CDR2 YYEKEE (reference sequence). CDR3 region: CASSLRDRGLRPQYF. The DNA of the CDR3 is TGTGCCAGCAGCCTCCGGGACAGGGGGCTTCGGCCGCAGTATTTT.

The chain employs TRBV7-9 and TRBJ1-2; D remains unclear. Germline CDR1 is SEHNR and CDR2 is FQNEAQ (reference sequence). This CDR3 contains 12 residues. The V gene lost 1 base and the J gene lost 7 bases, with 7 bases spanning the gap. Here the CDR3 reads CASSLGGAGYTF. Written as DNA, the CDR3 is TGTGCCAGCAGCTTAGGGGGAGCTGGCTACACCTTC.

The CDR3 here is CASSPQGAGQPQHF. The CDR3, as DNA: TGTGCCAGCAGCCCCCAGGGGGCGGGTCAGCCCCAGCATTTT. The genes are TRBV2 and TRBJ1-5; 8 positions match TRBD1. The V gene's germline CDR1 is SNHLY and CDR2 FYNNEI. The CDR3 is made up of 14 amino acids. J gave up 6 bases and V 6 bases, and 7 bases lay outside the gene matches.

The chain carries TRBV27 and TRBJ1-4; a possible D gene is TRBD1 (5 bases). V lost 10 bases, J lost 4 bases, and 16 bases lay in between. Per the germline V gene, CDR1 is MNHEY and CDR2 is SMNVEV (reference sequence). The CDR3 covers 14 residues. The DNA of the CDR3 is TGTGCCACCCGGGCGGGACGCAGTAATGAAAAACTGTTTTTT. Encoded protein: CATRAGRSNEKLFF.

The V and J genes are TRBV19 and TRBJ2-7; possibly TRBD1 for D (5 bases). V was clipped by 3 bases and J by 5 bases, with 17 bases between them. The CDR3 has 15 amino acids. Germline assignment: CDR1 LNHDA and CDR2 SQIVND (reference sequence). The CDR3 DNA sequence: TGTGCCAGTAGTATTACAGGAGAGGTGTGGGACGAGCAGTACTTC. Translated: CASSITGEVWDEQYF.

The chain links TRBV19 to TRBJ2-1, with 10 nucleotides matching TRBD2. CDR1 and CDR2 from the germline V gene are LNHDA and SQIVND (reference sequence). V lost 5 bases and J lost 3; bases outside the gene matches: 13. The CDR3 runs to 18 residues. This CDR3 reads CASSPLSASGRFYNEQFF. CDR3 sequence (DNA): TGTGCCAGTAGTCCCCTAAGCGCTAGCGGGAGATTCTACAATGAGCAGTTCTTC.

This chain joins TRBV5-1 and TRBJ1-1, with TRBD1 matching 9 bases. The trim removed 5 bases at V and 2 bases at J, leaving 4 bases unmatched. Germline V gives CDR1 SGHRS, CDR2 YFSETQ. The CDR3 loop spans 14 amino acids. In DNA, the CDR3 is TGCGCCAGCAGACAGGGGGCAGGCAACACTGAAGCTTTCTTT. As protein: CASRQGAGNTEAFF.

This rearrangement joins TRBV19 to TRBJ1-1; maybe TRBD1 (5 bases). The V end lost 7 bases, the J end lost 5 bases, and 11 bases lay between the germline ends. Germline V gene sequence: CDR1 LNHDA, CDR2 SQIVND (reference sequence). The CDR3 has 12 residues. The CDR3 region has the DNA TGTGCCAGTAAAACAGGTTATACTGAAGCTTTCTTT. Amino acids: CASKTGYTEAFF.

The chain combines TRBV25-1 with TRBJ2-2, with 7 bases lining up with TRBD1. The germline V gene encodes CDR1 MGHDK and CDR2 SYGVNS. J was trimmed by 4 bases and V by 4 bases; bases with no gene match: 6. The CDR3 is made up of 15 amino acids. CDR3 in DNA: TGTGCCAGCAGTGTAGAAGGGGGCGGCACCGGGGAGCTGTTTTTT. This sequence encodes CASSVEGGGTGELFF.

The chain couples TRBV15 to TRBJ2-4, with a weak D call TRBD2 (5 bases). Trimming took 1 base from V and 5 from J, leaving 15 bases between them. This CDR3 spans 16 amino acids. Germline CDR1 LNHNV, CDR2 YYDKDF (reference sequence). CDR3 residues: CATSRGWESLQNIQYF. Here the CDR3 DNA reads TGTGCCACCAGCAGAGGGTGGGAGAGCCTCCAAAACATTCAGTACTTC.

The chain couples TRBV10-1 to TRBJ1-2; maybe TRBD1 (6 bases). V lost 2 bases to trimming and J lost 8 bases, with 12 bases between them. The CDR3 loop spans 13 amino acids. Germline loops: CDR1 WNHNN, CDR2 SYGVQD (reference sequence). The CDR3 loop is CASSELTDRGYTF. CDR3 DNA: TGCGCCAGCAGTGAGCTGACAGACAGGGGCTACACCTTC.

The rearrangement uses TRBV28 and TRBJ2-5, with 14 bases that match TRBD2. The CDR3 loop spans 17 amino acids. After removal of 4 bases from V and 4 bases from J, the junction contained 8 bases not matched to a gene. Looked up from germline, CDR1 is MDHEN and CDR2 is SYDVKM. This chain's CDR3 is CASSSPGLAGARETQYF. In DNA, the CDR3 is TGTGCCAGCAGTTCCCCGGGACTAGCGGGAGCCAGAGAGACCCAGTACTTC.

The V gene is TRBV11-3, the J gene TRBJ2-7; no clear D gene. CDR3 length equals 13 residues. The germline V and J ends were trimmed by 0 bases and 5 bases, with 8 bases remaining between them. Looked up from germline, CDR1 is SGHNT and CDR2 is YENEEA. CDR3 residues: CASSLDSDHEQYF. The CDR3 DNA sequence: TGTGCCAGCAGCTTAGATAGTGATCACGAGCAGTACTTC.

This clone was observed once. The genes are TRBV27 and TRBJ2-2; D may be TRBD1 (7 bases). V gave up 5 bases and J gave up 5 bases, with 12 bases separating them. There are 14 residues in the CDR3. Germline assignment: CDR1 MNHEY and CDR2 SMNVEV (reference sequence). The CDR3 DNA reads TGTGCCAGCAGTCGGGCAGGGGGGACCGGGGAGCTGTTTTTT. Translating it yields CASSRAGGTGELFF.

This rearrangement joins TRBV10-3 to TRBJ2-7; no reliable D call. The CDR3 spans 14 residues. Germline CDR1 reads ENHRY; CDR2 reads SYGVKD. Between the trimmed V and J ends, which lost 10 bases and 0 bases, there was a span of 16 bases. The CDR3 sequence is CATTLGSRSYEQYF. The CDR3 DNA follows: TGTGCCACCACACTGGGCAGCCGCTCCTACGAGCAGTACTTC.

The V gene is TRBV18, the J gene TRBJ2-3, with 7 bases that match TRBD2. Germline CDR1 KGHSH, CDR2 LQKENI. V gave up 4 bases and J gave up 4 bases; unmatched junction bases: 8. The CDR3 is made up of 15 amino acids. CDR3 DNA sequence: TGTGCCAGCTCACGGGGCGGGAGTACCGCAGATACGCAGTATTTT. Translating it yields CASSRGGSTADTQYF.

The V and J genes are TRBV5-1 and TRBJ2-1; possible D gene TRBD1, 6 bases. V lost 4 bases, J lost 3 bases, and 11 bases lay in between. Germline CDR1 is SGHRS and CDR2 is YFSETQ. The CDR3 is made up of 14 amino acids. The CDR3 spells CASSTRQDYNEQFF. The CDR3 DNA reads as TGCGCCAGCAGCACCCGACAGGACTACAATGAGCAGTTCTTC.

This rearrangement joins TRBV29-1 to TRBJ2-1; 11 nucleotides line up with TRBD2. V was pared by 7 bases and J by 5 bases, with 16 bases of the junction left unmatched. CDR3 length: 17 residues. CDR1 and CDR2 (germline): SQVTM, ANQGSEA. The CDR3 DNA reads as TGCAGCGGATACAGTAGCGGGAGGGCAACTTACGACAATGAGCAGTTCTTC. Residues: CSGYSSGRATYDNEQFF.

This rearrangement joins TRBV2 to TRBJ2-1; TRBD2 agrees at 13 bases. The CDR3 runs to 17 residues. CDR1 SNHLY and CDR2 FYNNEI come from the germline V gene. V shed 4 bases and J 3 bases; nucleotides not matched to a gene: 6. CDR3 DNA sequence: TGTGCCAGCAGTGGGACTAGCGGGAGAGGAGGCTACAATGAGCAGTTCTTC. Residues: CASSGTSGRGGYNEQFF. Together with reference TRBV2 and TRBJ2-1, the CDR3 gives the full variable domain: EPEVTQTPSHQVTQMGQEVILRCVPISNHLYFYWYRQILGQKVEFLVSFYNNEISEKSEIFDDQFSVERPDGSNFTLKIRSTKLEDSAMYFCASSGTSGRGGYNEQFFGPGTRLTVL.

The chain couples TRBV5-1 to TRBJ1-2, with D perhaps matching TRBD1 (6 bases). V lost 1 base, J lost 4 bases, and 11 bases lay in between. The CDR3 extends over 14 amino acids. Germline CDR1 is SGHRS and CDR2 is YFSETQ. The CDR3 loop is CASSLLTGFYGYTF. The CDR3 bases are TGCGCCAGCAGCTTGCTAACAGGGTTCTATGGCTACACCTTC.

The V gene is TRBV5-6, the J gene TRBJ1-2, with no clear D. The CDR3 extends over 15 amino acids. V lost 6 bases to trimming and J lost 4 bases, with 19 bases between them. Germline V CDR1 and CDR2: SGHDT, YYEEEE. The CDR3 spells CASTKRTSPSYGYTF. CDR3 nucleotides: TGTGCCAGCACCAAGCGGACTTCCCCGAGCTATGGCTACACCTTC.

The V call is TRBV6-4, the J call TRBJ2-2, with TRBD2 identical over 7 bases. V trimming: 3 bases; J trimming: 2 bases; junction bases outside the gene matches: 6. CDR1 MRHNA and CDR2 SNTAGT come from the germline V gene. CDR3 length equals 16 residues. The CDR3 sequence: CASSESSGVNTGELFF. The CDR3 region has the DNA TGTGCCAGCAGTGAGTCTAGCGGTGTAAACACCGGGGAGCTGTTTTTT.

The J gene is TRBJ1-1, the V gene TRBV6-1, with D perhaps TRBD1 (5 bases). Germline values: CDR1 MNHNS, CDR2 SASEGT. This CDR3 spans 13 amino acids. Trimming cost V 0 bases and J 4 bases, with 6 bases left between them. CDR3: CASSEARGTEAFF. For the CDR3, the DNA is TGTGCCAGCAGTGAAGCTAGGGGCACTGAAGCTTTCTTT.

The chain carries TRBV29-1 and TRBJ1-2; D might be TRBD1 (6 bases). The ends were cut back, 7 bases at V and 3 bases at J, with 15 bases in the middle. Germline V gene sequence: CDR1 SQVTM, CDR2 ANQGSEA. The length of the CDR3 is 13 residues. This CDR3 is CSARGQEDYGYTF. CDR3 sequence (DNA): TGCAGCGCTAGGGGACAAGAAGACTATGGCTACACCTTC.

This chain joins TRBV4-1 and TRBJ1-2; D gene unclear. Trimming removed 4 bases from V and 7 bases from J, with 16 bases in between. The CDR3 is 14 amino acids. Germline V gives CDR1 MGHRA, CDR2 YSYEKL. This chain's CDR3 is CASSPIGGVLGYTF. The CDR3 DNA follows: TGCGCCAGCAGCCCTATAGGCGGGGTACTTGGCTACACCTTC.

The rearrangement joins TRBV9 to TRBJ1-1; D not certain. Per the germline V gene, CDR1 is SGDLS and CDR2 is YYNGEE. The CDR3 has 14 amino acids. V lost 3 bases and J lost 4, with 13 bases in between. This CDR3 reads CASSARPGGTEAFF. As DNA, the CDR3 is TGTGCCAGCAGCGCGAGACCGGGAGGCACTGAAGCTTTCTTT.

The V gene is TRBV7-2, the J gene TRBJ2-3; perhaps TRBD1 as D (5 bases). The CDR3 extends over 14 amino acids. V lost 2 bases and J lost 0, with 6 bases in between. Germline V CDR1 and CDR2: SGHTA, FQGNSA. The CDR3: CASSLRGSTDTQYF. The DNA for the CDR3 is TGTGCCAGCAGCTTAAGGGGTAGCACAGATACGCAGTATTTT.

The rearrangement uses TRBV6-6 and TRBJ2-7; TRBD1 matches at 11 bases. CDR3 length: 14 amino acids. With V trimmed by 6 bases and J by 5 bases, 6 bases remained unmatched. Germline-derived CDR1 and CDR2 are MNHNY and SVGAGI (reference sequence). DNA for the CDR3: TGTGCCAGCAGCAATGGACAGGGGGCCCACGAGCAGTACTTC. This encodes CASSNGQGAHEQYF.